One and the same sample provided the 22 T cell receptor beta chains below, sequenced in a study of blood T cell repertoires in COVID-19. TCRdb keeps only in-frame clones here, not all; method: immunoSEQ multiplex PCR. The table shows about 140,000 clones, with approximately 86% occurring only once. Sequenced: peripheral blood. The origin of the receptors is a human donor in a cohort sampled during active COVID-19.

This clone was counted once. This chain links TRBV7-9 with TRBJ2-3; 12 bases fit TRBD1. From germline, CDR1 is SEHNR and CDR2 FQNEAQ (reference sequence). The junction had 13 bases not matched to a gene; V was cut back by 5 bases and J by 10 bases. The CDR3 runs 16 residues. The CDR3 DNA follows: TGTGCCAGCAGCCAAGTTATGGGGACAGGGGGCTTGGCGCAGTATTTT. It specifies CASSQVMGTGGLAQYF.

V gene TRBV6-1 combines with J gene TRBJ2-2; 12 bases agree with TRBD2. CDR1 is MNHNS, CDR2 SASEGT, per germline. Trimming took 4 bases from V and 0 from J; bases not matched to a gene: 6. This CDR3 contains 18 residues. Here the CDR3 reads CASSARLAGDSNTGELFF. CDR3 in DNA: TGTGCCAGCAGTGCCCGACTAGCGGGGGATTCGAACACCGGGGAGCTGTTTTTT.

This clone was observed once. The chain uses TRBV4-1 and TRBJ2-7; D perhaps matches TRBD1 (5 bases). Germline V gene data show CDR1 as MGHRA and CDR2 as YSYEKL. Trimming left V 1 base short and J 1 base short, with 8 bases between. This CDR3 is 14 amino acids long. CDR3 in amino acids: CASSQVTVSYEQYF. CDR3 DNA sequence: TGCGCCAGCAGCCAAGTGACAGTTTCCTACGAGCAGTACTTC.

This clone turned up a few times. The rearrangement links TRBV6-5 to TRBJ1-4; TRBD1 matches 8 bases. The CDR3 is 14 amino acids. Germline V lookup: CDR1 MNHEY, CDR2 SVGAGI. The J segment lost 8 bases and the V segment lost 8 bases, leaving 10 bases of the junction unmatched. The CDR3, as DNA: TGTGCCAGCGGTCTAGACAGGGGCCGGGAAAAACTGTTTTTT. Its translation is CASGLDRGREKLFF.

The chain links TRBV27 to TRBJ2-1; D perhaps matches TRBD2 (5 bases). Trimming stripped 5 bases from V and 0 bases from J, with 5 bases between. Germline CDR1 is MNHEY and CDR2 is SMNVEV (reference sequence). The CDR3 runs 13 residues. The CDR3 sequence: CASSGGSYNEQFF. Written as DNA, the CDR3 is TGTGCCAGCAGTGGAGGCTCCTACAATGAGCAGTTCTTC.

This chain uses TRBV2 with TRBJ2-3; TRBD1 agrees at 12 bases. The CDR3 is made up of 15 amino acids. Germline trimming cut 4 bases from V and 4 bases from J; bases unmatched to any gene: 3. CDR1 SNHLY and CDR2 FYNNEI come from the germline V gene. The CDR3 spells CASSGGQGASDTQYF. DNA of the CDR3: TGTGCCAGCAGTGGGGGACAGGGGGCATCAGATACGCAGTATTTT.

This clone was recorded only once. The chain couples TRBV5-4 to TRBJ2-3, with TRBD2 matching over 7 bases. The CDR3 extends over 13 amino acids. The V gene's germline CDR1 is SGHNT and CDR2 YYREEE (reference sequence). Trimming at V came to 6 bases and at J to 2 bases, leaving 3 bases not matched to a gene. The CDR3 sequence: CASKSGTTDTQYF. The CDR3 DNA sequence: TGTGCCAGCAAAAGCGGGACCACAGATACGCAGTATTTT.

This sequence joins TRBV7-8 and TRBJ2-7; TRBD1 matches 9 bases. Per the germline V gene, CDR1 is SGHVS and CDR2 is FQNEAQ. There are 14 residues in the CDR3. Trimming cost V 3 bases and J 7 bases; bases outside gene matches: 7. In DNA form, the CDR3 reads TGTGCCAGCAGCTTCTCCGGGACAGGGAGGGAGCAGTACTTC. Its translation: CASSFSGTGREQYF.

This chain uses TRBV27 with TRBJ2-7; the match to TRBD1 covers 9 bases. J lost 2 bases, V lost 4 bases, and 6 bases had no gene match. CDR1 is MNHEY, CDR2 SMNVEV, per germline (reference sequence). This CDR3 has 15 residues. CDR3 region: CASSSGQGFAYEQYF. CDR3 sequence (DNA): TGTGCCAGCAGTTCGGGACAGGGTTTCGCCTACGAGCAGTACTTC.

The chain combines TRBV5-1 with TRBJ2-7; 10 nucleotides agree with TRBD1. Per the germline V gene, CDR1 is SGHRS and CDR2 is YFSETQ. The CDR3 is 14 residues long. The ends lost 5 bases at V and 7 bases at J; junction bases unmatched: 9. The CDR3, as DNA: TGCGCCAGCAGGGAAGGGACAGGGGCTGGGGAGCAGTACTTC. It encodes CASREGTGAGEQYF.

The CDR3 loop is CASSLWAGASQPQHF. In DNA form, the CDR3 reads TGTGCCAGCAGTTTATGGGCAGGGGCGAGTCAGCCCCAGCATTTT. This chain links TRBV28 with TRBJ1-5, with D tentatively TRBD1 (6 bases). CDR1 is MDHEN and CDR2 is SYDVKM in the germline V gene. The CDR3 contains 15 residues. The V end was cut by 0 bases, the J end by 6 bases, with 12 bases between. Full variable domain (rest looked up from reference TRBV28 and TRBJ1-5): DVKVTQSSRYLVKRTGEKVFLECVQDMDHENMFWYRQDPGLGLRLIYFSYDVKMKEKGDIPEGYSVSREKKERFSLILESASTNQTSMYLCASSLWAGASQPQHFGDGTRLSIL.

The gene calls are TRBV21-1 and TRBJ2-3; the table names TRBD1, a call not compared with the DNA. TRBV21-1 is listed as a pseudogene. The CDR3 runs to 21 residues. This chain's CDR3 is CASSNMWKGVGFIRSADTQYF. CDR3 nucleotides: TGTGCCAGCAGTAACATGTGGAAAGGGGTCGGGTTTATTAGGTCAGCAGATACGCAGTATTTT.

J is TRBJ2-5 and V is TRBV28, with D tentatively TRBD1 (6 bases). V was clipped by 6 bases and J by 5 bases, with 16 bases between them. This CDR3 spans 14 amino acids. Germline V lookup: CDR1 MDHEN, CDR2 SYDVKM. In DNA, the CDR3 is TGTGCCAGCAGGGGGGCAGCAGGCAGGGAGACCCAGTACTTC. Translation: CASRGAAGRETQYF.

The chain uses TRBV7-9 and TRBJ2-3; maybe TRBD2 (6 bases). Trimming took off 7 bases at V and 3 bases at J, with 11 bases between the two ends. This CDR3 has 13 amino acids. The germline V gene encodes CDR1 SEHNR and CDR2 FQNEAQ (reference sequence). The CDR3 DNA reads TGTGCCAGCACCGTGACTAGTACAGATACGCAGTATTTT. Translation gives CASTVTSTDTQYF.

The chain uses TRBV28 and TRBJ2-1; perhaps TRBD1 as D (6 bases). V was cut by 6 bases and J by 4 bases, with 19 bases left in between. Per germline, CDR1 MDHEN and CDR2 SYDVKM. The CDR3 is made up of 16 amino acids. Here the CDR3 reads CASRLTPGTRYNEQFF. In DNA, the CDR3 is TGTGCCAGCAGACTGACCCCCGGGACACGGTACAATGAGCAGTTCTTC.

This chain uses TRBV12-3 or TRBV12-4 with TRBJ2-2; D not certain. Trimming removed 6 bases from V and 7 bases from J, with 6 bases in between. The CDR3 contains 11 residues. The CDR3 region has the DNA TGTGCCAGCAGCCCCCGCGGGGAGCTGTTTTTT. This codes for CASSPRGELFF.

The CDR3 DNA reads as TGTGCCACCAGTGATTTGCGAGGCAGGGGGCGGGCTAGCGGGGCCCCGGACGAGAGAAATGAGCAGTTCTTC. It encodes CATSDLRGRGRASGAPDERNEQFF. The rearrangement uses TRBV24-1 and TRBJ2-1, with D perhaps matching TRBD2 (9 bases). The V gene lost 0 bases and the J gene lost 7 bases, with 39 bases spanning the gap. The CDR3 runs to 24 residues. CDR1 and CDR2 (germline): KGHDR, SFDVKD.

The genes are TRBV15 and TRBJ2-1; 13 nucleotides match TRBD2. J gave up 1 base and V 5 bases, and 8 bases lay outside the gene matches. The CDR3 covers 18 residues. The germline V gene has CDR1 LNHNV and CDR2 YYDKDF (reference sequence). DNA for the CDR3: TGTGCCACCAGCGGAAGGACTAGCGGGGGCCTTTCCTACAATGAGCAGTTCTTC. Protein product: CATSGRTSGGLSYNEQFF.

A few counts support this clone. V is TRBV4-1 and J is TRBJ2-7, with 13 positions matching TRBD2. The junction had 9 bases not matched to a gene; V was cut back by 0 bases and J by 7 bases. Germline V gives CDR1 MGHRA, CDR2 YSYEKL. The CDR3 consists of 17 residues. In DNA, the CDR3 is TGCGCCAGCAGCCAAGATCGAGGAACTAGCGGGAGGGTGGAGCAGTACTTC. Its translation is CASSQDRGTSGRVEQYF.

This sequence joins TRBV19 and TRBJ2-1, with D perhaps matching TRBD1 (6 bases). Trimming took off 2 bases at V and 7 bases at J, with 9 bases between the two ends. The V gene's germline CDR1 is LNHDA and CDR2 SQIVND (reference sequence). CDR3 size: 13 residues. The CDR3 bases are TGTGCCAGTAGTATAAGCAGGGGAAATGAGCAGTTCTTC. Protein product: CASSISRGNEQFF.

The CDR3 sequence is CASSQDPSGRSYEQYF. CDR3 DNA: TGTGCCAGCAGCCAAGATCCCAGCGGGAGAAGCTACGAGCAGTACTTC. V is TRBV3-1 (or the pseudogene TRBV3-2) and J is TRBJ2-7, with 8 nucleotides matching TRBD2. This CDR3 has 16 residues. With 0 bases clipped from V and 3 bases from J, the junction kept 7 bases outside the gene matches. Germline loops: CDR1 LGHDT, CDR2 YNNKEL (reference sequence).

V gene TRBV7-6 combines with J gene TRBJ2-1; maybe TRBD1 (5 bases). The CDR3 is 15 amino acids. Germline values: CDR1 SGHVS, CDR2 FNYEAQ. V was clipped by 4 bases and J by 9 bases, with 19 bases between them. The CDR3 is CASSSRQGVTSEQFF. The DNA of the CDR3 is TGTGCCAGCAGCTCGAGACAAGGGGTTACAAGTGAGCAGTTCTTC.